A selection of T cell receptor beta chains follows, all from one sample in a study of graft-versus-host responses after intestinal transplantation. The method was immunoSEQ multiplex PCR; TCRdb's version includes in-frame clones alone and lacks a portion of them. The repertoire has under 150,000 clones, about 95% of them found once; the top ten carry about 3.3%. No antigen has been assigned to these receptors. The material sequenced was unstimulated CD8+ T cells sorted from spleen or lymph node cells, taken before intestinal transplant. Source of these receptors: a human donor who received an intestinal transplant. Each CDR3 is given with its conserved first and last residue. A D gene is named only where the DNA matches it firmly. Clone size is shown for a subset of rows, as once, few, many or a class of expanded clone.

-,TRBV28,-,TRBJ1-1,TGTGCCAGCAGTCTCGAAGAGGTTAATGAAGCTTTCTTT,CASSLEEVNEAFF
-,TRBV4-1,TRBD2,TRBJ2-7,TGCGCCAGCAGCCAAGAGACTAGCGAGACCTACGAGCAGTACTTC,CASSQETSETYEQYF
-,TRBV25-1,-,TRBJ1-2,TGTGCCAGCAGTGAGTCACGGGTCCTCTATGGCTACACCTTC,CASSESRVLYGYTF
-,TRBV5-6,TRBD2,TRBJ2-7,TGTGCCAGCAGCGCGGGGGGCGACTACGAGCAGTACTTC,CASSAGGDYEQYF
-,TRBV28,TRBD2,TRBJ2-4,TGTGCCAGCAGCCCAACCATCGGTAGCGGGAGGGCCAAAAACATTCAGTACTTC,CASSPTIGSGRAKNIQYF
-,TRBV28,-,TRBJ2-7,TGTGCCAGCAGTTTATTTACCCGCGAGCAGTACTTC,CASSLFTREQYF
-,TRBV27,-,TRBJ1-1,TGTGCCAGCAGTTTAGCGGGATTGAACACTGAAGCTTTCTTT,CASSLAGLNTEAFF
few,TRBV7-3,TRBD2,TRBJ2-7,TGTGCCAGCAGCTTAAGCGGGAGGGCCGAGCAGTACTTC,CASSLSGRAEQYF
-,TRBV28,-,TRBJ2-1,TGTGCCAGCAGCTTAGTGATCCATGAGCAGTTCTTC,CASSLVIHEQFF
-,TRBV9,-,TRBJ1-1,TGTGCCAGCAGCGCGGGGACGGCGAACACTGAAGCTTTCTTT,CASSAGTANTEAFF
-,TRBV28,-,TRBJ1-2,TGTGCCAGCAGTTTAGTGAGGGGAAATGGCTACACCTTC,CASSLVRGNGYTF
-,TRBV7-9,-,TRBJ2-7,TGTGCCAGCAGCTTAGGTTTCTACGAGCAGTACTTC,CASSLGFYEQYF
once,TRBV20-1,-,TRBJ2-7,TGCAGTGAGCTAGGCTACGAGCAGTACTTC,CSELGYEQYF
-,TRBV18,-,TRBJ2-3,TGTGCCAGCTCGCGTACGCCCCAAGATACGCAGTATTTT,CASSRTPQDTQYF
once,TRBV5-4,TRBD1,TRBJ2-7,TGTGCCAGCAGCCAATGGACAGGATCCTACGAGCAGTACTTC,CASSQWTGSYEQYF